What follows are 26 T cell receptor beta chains derived from one specimen sequenced in a study of T-cell reconstitution after alpha-beta-depleted transplantation in children. Using unique molecular identifiers, the investigators prepared the TCRbeta library. TCRdb redid the calling of the PCR reads with MiXCR, one entry per CDR3 protein. The sample lists around 490,000 distinct CDR3 sequences; over 10% were seen once. The input for sequencing was PBMCs, mostly from graft donor cells, taken 180 days after TCRalphabeta/CD19-depleted stem cell transplant. All receptors come from a female patient aged 2-15 years who had a stem cell transplant for aplastic anemia, so the T cells may come from the graft donor.

The chain is built from TRBV6-5 and TRBJ2-1; D not resolved. The CDR3 has 14 residues. In germline, CDR1 is MNHEY, CDR2 SVGAGI. Deletions cut 4 bases from V and 4 bases from J, with 11 bases between. The CDR3 DNA reads as TGTGCCAGCAGTTCTCCGAAGATATACAATGAGCAGTTCTTC. Encoded protein: CASSSPKIYNEQFF.

The chain combines TRBV6-2 or TRBV6-3 with TRBJ1-5; D might be TRBD1 (6 bases). Germline values: CDR1 MNHEY, CDR2 SVGEGT. Trimming shortened V by 0 bases and J by 7 bases, and 19 bases separated the two germline ends. There are 17 residues in the CDR3. CDR3 amino acids: CASSYSGARGAAQPQHF. As DNA, the CDR3 is TGTGCCAGCAGTTACTCAGGGGCCAGGGGAGCGGCGCAGCCCCAGCATTTT.

This clonotype occurred many times. This chain uses TRBV4-3 with TRBJ1-1; D unresolved. In germline, CDR1 is LGHNA, CDR2 YSLEER. The CDR3 is 13 residues long. Trimming took 0 bases from V and 3 from J, leaving 5 bases between them. CDR3 sequence: CASSQEAYTEAFF. The CDR3 DNA reads as TGCGCCAGCAGCCAAGAGGCGTACACTGAAGCTTTCTTT.

A few counts support this clonotype. The rearrangement uses TRBV20-1 and TRBJ1-1, with unresolved D. V was pared by 6 bases and J by 0 bases, with 2 bases between. This CDR3 contains 10 residues. The germline V gene has CDR1 DFQATT and CDR2 SNEGSKA (reference sequence). CDR3 sequence reads: CSALNTEAFF. The DNA for the CDR3 is TGCAGTGCCTTGAACACTGAAGCTTTCTTT.

There are a few counts of this clonotype. The V call is TRBV25-1, the J call TRBJ1-1; weak D call: TRBD1 (5 bases). The CDR3 is 12 residues long. CDR1 is MGHDK and CDR2 is SYGVNS in the germline V gene. The CDR3 loop is CAVRGRGTEAFF. CDR3 DNA: TGTGCGGTGAGAGGGAGGGGTACTGAAGCTTTCTTT.

The rearrangement joins TRBV4-2 to TRBJ2-2; D may correspond to TRBD1 or TRBD2 (6 bases each). CDR3 size: 16 residues. V dropped 4 bases and J dropped 4 bases, with 16 bases sitting between them. Germline V gene lookup returns CDR1 LGHNA and CDR2 YNFKEQ. CDR3 region: CASSPARGRGTGELFF. The CDR3 DNA follows: TGTGCCAGCAGCCCCGCCCGGGGGCGAGGCACCGGGGAGCTGTTTTTT.

This clonotype was observed a handful of times. The chain combines TRBV4-3 with TRBJ2-1; the match to TRBD2 covers 10 bases. The CDR3 spans 15 residues. The ends lost 1 base at V and 7 bases at J; junction bases unmatched: 4. CDR1 and CDR2 from the germline V gene are LGHNA and YSLEER. The CDR3: CASSQGLAGRNEQFF. CDR3 DNA sequence: TGCGCCAGCAGCCAAGGACTAGCGGGTAGGAATGAGCAGTTCTTC.

This clonotype has ten or more counts. This chain uses TRBV7-9 with TRBJ1-1; D remains unclear. CDR1 is SEHNR, CDR2 FQNEAQ, per germline (reference sequence). Trimming removed 4 bases from V and 0 bases from J, with 12 bases in between. The CDR3 sequence is 15 residues long. In nucleotides, the CDR3 is TGTGCCAGCAGCTACCGCCCAGAGATGAACACTGAAGCTTTCTTT. It is translated as CASSYRPEMNTEAFF.

The table lists this clonotype with a few counts. V gene TRBV4-3 combines with J gene TRBJ1-6; a possible D gene is TRBD1 (6 bases). Germline values: CDR1 LGHNA, CDR2 YSLEER. Deletions cut 5 bases from V and 1 base from J, with 12 bases between. The CDR3 spans 16 residues. CDR3 loop: CASSSAGASYNSPLHF. The DNA for the CDR3 is TGCGCCAGCAGCTCCGCAGGGGCGTCCTATAATTCACCCCTCCACTTT.

This clonotype came up a few times. The V and J genes are TRBV27 and TRBJ2-3, with D maybe TRBD1 (6 bases). The CDR3 has 15 residues. Germline lookup yields CDR1 MNHEY and CDR2 SMNVEV (reference sequence). V dropped 5 bases and J dropped 0 bases, with 12 bases sitting between them. The CDR3 coding sequence is TGTGCCAGCAGTCTGAGGGGGACGAGCACAGATACGCAGTATTTT. It encodes CASSLRGTSTDTQYF.

This clonotype was picked up many times. The CDR3 spells CSAISVGFYTEAFF. CDR3 sequence (DNA): TGCAGTGCTATTAGCGTGGGGTTTTACACTGAAGCTTTCTTT. The J gene is TRBJ1-1, the V gene TRBV20-1, with D uncertain. The CDR3 runs to 14 residues. Looked up from germline, CDR1 is DFQATT and CDR2 is SNEGSKA (reference sequence). The germline V and J ends were trimmed by 4 bases and 3 bases, with 15 bases remaining between them.

The CDR3 sequence: CASSSTGVDTEAFF. The CDR3 DNA sequence: TGCGCCAGCAGCTCGACAGGGGTGGACACTGAAGCTTTCTTT. V gene TRBV5-1 combines with J gene TRBJ1-1; 8 nucleotides match TRBD1. The V gene's germline CDR1 is SGHRS and CDR2 YFSETQ. The CDR3 contains 14 residues. V dropped 3 bases and J dropped 3; count of bases not matched to a gene: 4.

The V call is TRBV5-1, the J call TRBJ2-5; possible D gene TRBD1, 6 bases. Germline V lookup: CDR1 SGHRS, CDR2 YFSETQ. Trimming removed 3 bases from V and 1 base from J, with 13 bases in between. The CDR3 loop spans 15 amino acids. The CDR3 DNA is TGCGCCAGCAGCTCAACAGGGACCCTCCAAGAGACCCAGTACTTC. Residues: CASSSTGTLQETQYF.

The CDR3 coding sequence is TGCGCCAGCAGCTTTCGGACAGGGGGAAATGAGCAGTTCTTC. As protein: CASSFRTGGNEQFF. The chain links TRBV5-1 to TRBJ2-1; 10 positions agree with TRBD1. Trimming cost V 2 bases and J 7 bases; bases outside gene matches: 3. CDR3 length: 14 residues. Germline-derived CDR1 and CDR2 are SGHRS and YFSETQ.

This sequence joins TRBV2 and TRBJ2-3; TRBD2 agrees at 9 bases. Trimming took 2 bases from V and 1 from J; bases not matched to a gene: 10. The CDR3 is 18 amino acids. In germline, CDR1 is SNHLY, CDR2 FYNNEI. The DNA for the CDR3 is TGTGCCAGCAGTGAACACAGGGCTAGCGGGGACCGCACAGATACGCAGTATTTT. The encoded protein is CASSEHRASGDRTDTQYF.

This clonotype has only a few counts. The gene calls are TRBV11-2 and TRBJ1-2; TRBD1 aligns across 9 bases. The germline V gene has CDR1 SGHAT and CDR2 FQNNGV. This CDR3 spans 18 amino acids. V lost 3 bases to trimming and J lost 6 bases; unmatched junction nucleotides: 17. The CDR3 spells CASSFGRDRDREEDGYTF. The CDR3 DNA follows: TGTGCCAGCAGCTTCGGCCGGGACAGGGATCGGGAGGAGGATGGCTACACCTTC.

The table lists this clonotype with many counts. V and J are TRBV4-3 and TRBJ2-7, with 9 bases aligning to TRBD2. Trimming took 4 bases from V and 4 from J; bases not matched to a gene: 5. The CDR3 sequence is 14 residues long. Per germline, CDR1 LGHNA and CDR2 YSLEER. Here the CDR3 reads CASSPGLATYEQYF. The CDR3 bases are TGCGCCAGCAGCCCGGGACTAGCTACTTACGAGCAGTACTTC.

This clonotype was counted a few times. Here the CDR3 DNA reads TGTGCCAGCAGTCACGATTGGGGTTGGGGTAAAGATACGCAGTATTTT. Its translation is CASSHDWGWGKDTQYF. V and J are TRBV7-9 and TRBJ2-3; the D is unclear. The CDR3 totals 16 residues. Germline-derived CDR1 and CDR2 are SEHNR and FQNEAQ (reference sequence). V was cut by 6 bases and J by 5 bases, with 21 bases left in between.

The V and J genes are TRBV20-1 and TRBJ2-7, with D maybe TRBD1 (5 bases). CDR1 is DFQATT and CDR2 is SNEGSKA in the germline V gene (reference sequence). CDR3 length: 13 amino acids. Trimming took 1 base from V and 0 from J, leaving 7 bases between them. The CDR3 DNA sequence: TGCAGTGCTAGAGGGGGCATCTCCTACGAGCAGTACTTC. The encoded protein is CSARGGISYEQYF.

This clonotype appeared a few times. The chain employs TRBV6-5 and TRBJ2-5; TRBD2 agrees at 10 bases. Germline V gene lookup returns CDR1 MNHEY and CDR2 SVGAGI. The CDR3 totals 17 residues. V lost 1 base, J lost 6 bases, and 11 bases stayed unmatched. The CDR3 region has the DNA TGTGCCAGCAGTTACTGGGCTAGCGGGAGAAGGATGCAGACCCAGTACTTC. It encodes CASSYWASGRRMQTQYF.

V and J are TRBV7-9 and TRBJ2-3; D is tentatively TRBD1 or TRBD2 (5 bases each). Trimming removed 5 bases from V and 2 bases from J, with 20 bases in between. This CDR3 comprises 17 residues. Germline CDR1 is SEHNR and CDR2 is FQNEAQ (reference sequence). The CDR3 DNA follows: TGTGCCAGCAGCCTACGATCTGGGTGGGGACCCACAGATACGCAGTATTTT. The encoded protein is CASSLRSGWGPTDTQYF.

This clonotype was seen only a few times. DNA of the CDR3: TGTGCCAGCAGCCTAGGGATACGGTACGAGCAGTACGTC. Its translation is CASSLGIRYEQYV. This sequence joins TRBV3-1 and TRBJ2-7; D ambiguous. Per germline, CDR1 LGHDT and CDR2 YNNKEL (reference sequence). Trimming left V 4 bases short and J 4 bases short, with 11 bases between. This CDR3 contains 13 residues.

The genes are TRBV18 and TRBJ2-7, with TRBD2 identical over 7 bases. CDR3 length: 12 amino acids. Germline V CDR1 and CDR2: KGHSH, LQKENI. Trimming cost V 5 bases and J 7 bases; bases outside gene matches: 5. In DNA form, the CDR3 reads TGTGCCAGCTCATCCGGGACTACAGAGCAGTACGTC. Translating gives CASSSGTTEQYV.

This clonotype was seen at least ten times. The chain links TRBV18 to TRBJ1-2; possible D gene TRBD1, 5 bases. The V gene's germline CDR1 is KGHSH and CDR2 LQKENI. This CDR3 has 13 residues. The V gene lost 4 bases and the J gene lost 5 bases, with 11 bases spanning the gap. The CDR3 DNA follows: TGTGCCAGCTCACGGGACCTCCAATATGGCTACACCTTC. Translating it yields CASSRDLQYGYTF.

This chain connects TRBV4-1 to TRBJ2-5, with D possibly TRBD2 on 5 matching bases. The CDR3 is made up of 14 amino acids. Germline-derived CDR1 and CDR2 are MGHRA and YSYEKL. The germline V and J ends were trimmed by 5 bases and 5 bases, with 15 bases remaining between them. The CDR3 spells CASSGDEPGETQYF. The CDR3 DNA reads TGCGCCAGCAGCGGTGACGAGCCGGGGGAGACCCAGTACTTC.

This clonotype was recorded a few times. V is TRBV2 and J is TRBJ2-1; D is uncertain. Germline CDR1 SNHLY, CDR2 FYNNEI. Trimming took off 4 bases at V and 6 bases at J, with 13 bases between the two ends. The length of the CDR3 is 14 residues. In nucleotides, the CDR3 is TGTGCCAGCAGTGTGGGTTTCGACCCCAATGAGCAGTTCTTC. It specifies CASSVGFDPNEQFF.